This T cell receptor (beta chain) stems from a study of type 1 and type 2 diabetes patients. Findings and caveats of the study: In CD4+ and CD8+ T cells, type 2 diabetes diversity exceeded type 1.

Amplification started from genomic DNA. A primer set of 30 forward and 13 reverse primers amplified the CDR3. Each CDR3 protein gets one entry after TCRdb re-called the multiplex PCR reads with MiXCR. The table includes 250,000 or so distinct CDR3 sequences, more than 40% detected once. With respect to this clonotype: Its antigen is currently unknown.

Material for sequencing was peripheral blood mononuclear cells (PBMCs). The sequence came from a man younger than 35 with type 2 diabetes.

CDR3 DNA sequence: TGCGCCAGCAGCCAAGTCGCAGGGAACAATCAGCCCCAGCATTTT. Protein: CASSQVAGNNQPQHF. J is TRBJ1-5 and V is TRBV4-1; D is possibly TRBD1 (5 bases). The V gene lost 1 base and the J gene lost 3 bases, with 10 bases spanning the gap. This CDR3 region has 15 residues. The germline V gene encodes CDR1 MGHRA and CDR2 YSYEKL.